Listed below are T cell receptor beta chains from one sample, sequenced in a study of T cell responses to AZD1222 COVID-19 vaccine. Measured with immunoSEQ multiplex PCR; TCRdb has only the in-frame clones, and not every one. Here the sample spans 140,000 to 150,000 clones, 80% to 90% being singletons. Sequences were derived from peripheral blood, sampled on day 0 of AZD1222 vaccination. The origin of the receptors is an adult in good health. Each CDR3 is given with its conserved first and last residue. The D gene is left open where the match is weak. The size entry is marked missing in some rows and otherwise reads once, few, many or a size class.

NA	TRBJ1-1	NA	TRBV2	CASRPLKSTEAFF	TGTGCCAGCAGACCTTTAAAGAGCACTGAAGCTTTCTTT
NA	TRBJ1-2	NA	TRBV28	CASSSSGDLYGYTF	TGTGCCAGCAGTTCATCAGGGGACCTCTATGGCTACACCTTC
NA	TRBJ1-1	TRBD1	TRBV6-2/TRBV6-3	CASSSSDRGRFTEAFF	TGTGCCAGCAGTTCGTCTGACAGGGGGCGTTTCACCGAAGCTTTCTTT
NA	TRBJ2-3	NA	TRBV3-1/TRBV3-2	CASSQARRDTQYF	TGTGCCAGCAGCCAAGCCCGTCGGGATACGCAGTATTTT
NA	TRBJ2-3	TRBD2	TRBV7-9	CASSLVGAGEFTDTQYF	TGTGCCAGCAGCTTAGTGGGAGCGGGGGAGTTCACAGATACGCAGTATTTT
NA	TRBJ1-2	TRBD1	TRBV27	CASSWTGGYGYTF	TGTGCCAGCAGTTGGACAGGCGGCTATGGCTACACCTTC
NA	TRBJ1-4	TRBD1	TRBV5-4	CASSHTGQGVGNEKLFF	TGTGCCAGCAGCCACACTGGACAGGGGGTCGGTAATGAAAAACTGTTTTTT
once	TRBJ1-3	TRBD1	TRBV4-2	CASSREGQGSGNTIYF	TGTGCCAGCAGCCGGGAGGGACAGGGCTCTGGAAACACCATATATTTT
NA	TRBJ1-1	NA	TRBV5-1	CASRISDGAPFTEAFF	TGCGCCAGCAGGATCTCCGATGGGGCTCCATTTACTGAAGCTTTCTTT
NA	TRBJ2-5	NA	TRBV4-2	CASSQDRGASETQYF	TGTGCCAGCAGCCAAGATAGAGGGGCTTCGGAGACCCAGTACTTC
NA	TRBJ1-3	NA	TRBV5-6	CASSLVDSLSGNTIYF	TGTGCCAGCAGCTTGGTTGACAGCCTCTCTGGAAACACCATATATTTT
NA	TRBJ1-3	NA	TRBV6-5	CASSYFDPGAGNTIYF	TGTGCCAGCAGTTACTTCGACCCAGGCGCCGGAAACACCATATATTTT
NA	TRBJ2-3	NA	TRBV7-9	CASSPRGFGTDTQYF	TGTGCCAGCAGCCCCAGGGGATTCGGCACAGATACGCAGTATTTT
NA	TRBJ1-4	NA	TRBV12-3/TRBV12-4	CASSSSGNEKLFF	TGTGCCAGCAGTTCCTCGGGTAATGAAAAACTGTTTTTT
NA	TRBJ1-2	NA	TRBV7-9	CASSGRWGAYGYTF	TGTGCCAGCAGCGGGAGGTGGGGTGCCTATGGCTACACCTTC
NA	TRBJ1-2	NA	TRBV6-5	CASSRTATNYGYTF	TGTGCCAGCAGCCGGACAGCGACTAACTATGGCTACACCTTC
NA	TRBJ1-4	NA	TRBV14	CASSQVRGASNEKLFF	TGTGCCAGCAGCCAAGTTCGGGGGGCAAGTAATGAAAAACTGTTTTTT
NA	TRBJ1-5	NA	TRBV24-1	CATSDPGEGGCGPQHF	TGTGCCACCAGTGATCCCGGGGAGGGGGGCTGCGGACCCCAGCATTTT
NA	TRBJ2-3	NA	TRBV6-5	CATFGRMGDTQYF	TGTGCCACTTTTGGGCGGATGGGGGATACGCAGTATTTT
few	TRBJ1-6	TRBD1	TRBV5-6	CASSYRTGGVWDSPLHF	TGTGCCAGCAGCTATCGGACAGGGGGCGTATGGGATTCACCCCTCCACTTT
NA	TRBJ1-5	NA	TRBV19	CATNPGSWRADQPQHF	TGTGCCACCAATCCGGGGAGCTGGAGAGCGGATCAGCCCCAGCATTTT
NA	TRBJ2-6	NA	TRBV10-1	CASSEGGPTGANVLTF	TGCGCCAGCAGTGAGGGTGGACCAACTGGGGCCAACGTCCTGACTTTC
NA	TRBJ1-5	NA	TRBV23-1	CASSHAGDDQPQHF	TGCGCCAGCAGTCATGCAGGGGATGATCAGCCCCAGCATTTT
NA	TRBJ1-2	NA	TRBV10-3	CAIKDGGADNYGYTF	TGTGCCATCAAGGACGGAGGGGCCGACAACTATGGCTACACCTTC
NA	TRBJ2-1	NA	TRBV3-1/TRBV3-2	CASSPQGRGGYNEQFF	TGTGCCAGCAGCCCCCAAGGCCGAGGGGGCTACAATGAGCAGTTCTTC
NA	TRBJ2-3	NA	TRBV9	CASSSADGSSGDTQYF	TGTGCCAGCAGCTCAGCGGACGGTAGTAGCGGAGATACGCAGTATTTT
NA	TRBJ1-1	NA	TRBV7-3	CASSPLDGLNTEAFF	TGTGCCAGCAGCCCCCTGGACGGACTGAACACTGAAGCTTTCTTT
once	TRBJ1-5	NA	TRBV7-9	CASSQADDGRQHF	TGTGCCAGCAGCCAAGCCGACGACGGCCGGCAGCATTTT
NA	TRBJ1-6	NA	TRBV20-1	CSASRGQGNSPLHF	TGCAGTGCTAGTAGGGGCCAGGGGAATTCACCCCTCCACTTT
NA	TRBJ2-1	NA	TRBV7-9	CASSPILDNEQFF	TGTGCCAGCAGCCCCATATTGGACAATGAGCAGTTCTTC
NA	TRBJ2-7	TRBD1	TRBV5-1	CASSLGDSDDEQYF	TGCGCCAGCAGCTTAGGGGACAGTGACGACGAGCAGTACTTC
NA	TRBJ1-1	NA	TRBV25-1	CASSDLQKAFF	TGTGCCAGCAGTGATTTGCAGAAAGCTTTCTTT
NA	TRBJ1-1	NA	TRBV6-1	CASSEAHMNTEAFF	TGTGCCAGCAGTGAGGCCCATATGAACACTGAAGCTTTCTTT
NA	TRBJ2-3	TRBD2	TRBV4-1	CASSQARTSGKGTDTQYF	TGCGCCAGCAGCCAAGCCCGGACTAGCGGGAAAGGAACAGATACGCAGTATTTT